The rows below give T cell receptor beta chains drawn from one sample of a study of OX40 agonist ivuxolimab in advanced cancers. Only in-frame clones appear in the TCRdb table, and some are missing; sequencing was by immunoSEQ multiplex PCR. Seen here are tens of thousands of clones, 75% to 85% observed once, and the top ten hold 2% to 3%. Sequenced here: CD4+ or CD8+ T cells sorted from blood, sampled in a trial of the OX40 agonist ivuxolimab. These receptor sequences come from an adult with an advanced solid tumor such as melanoma, head and neck, liver or kidney cancer. The CDR3 runs from the conserved cysteine through the conserved F or W. D genes are given only for firm matches. The size of a clone is reported for some rows only, either as once, few or many, or as a class for expanded clones.

V: TRBV5-1
size: NA
J: TRBJ1-1
D: NA
CDR3: CASSFGQNTEAFF
DNA: TGCGCCAGCAGCTTCGGACAGAACACTGAAGCTTTCTTT

V: TRBV19
size: NA
J: TRBJ1-4
D: NA
CDR3: CASTGELGEKLFF
DNA: TGTGCCAGTACCGGCGAACTAGGTGAAAAACTGTTTTTT

V: TRBV11-2
size: few
J: TRBJ2-7
D: TRBD1
CDR3: CASSPGTGPSYEQYF
DNA: TGTGCCAGCAGCCCCGGGACAGGTCCTTCCTACGAGCAGTACTTC

V: TRBV4-3
size: NA
J: TRBJ2-1
D: NA
CDR3: CASSQDTRDGSYNEQFF
DNA: TGCGCCAGCAGCCAAGACACCCGGGACGGTTCCTACAATGAGCAGTTCTTC

V: TRBV29-1
size: NA
J: TRBJ2-3
D: NA
CDR3: CSVGPGTDTQYF
DNA: TGCAGCGTTGGCCCCGGGACAGATACGCAGTATTTT

V: TRBV7-2
size: NA
J: TRBJ2-7
D: TRBD1
CDR3: CASTTHRGAYEQYF
DNA: TGTGCCAGCACCACTCACAGGGGCGCCTACGAGCAGTACTTC

V: TRBV25-1
size: NA
J: TRBJ2-3
D: NA
CDR3: CASSDRVTLGDTQYF
DNA: TGTGCCAGCAGTGACAGGGTTACTTTAGGAGATACGCAGTATTTT

V: TRBV7-3
size: once
J: TRBJ2-2
D: NA
CDR3: CASSLGNTGELFF
DNA: TGTGCCAGCAGCTTGGGCAACACCGGGGAGCTGTTTTTT

V: TRBV7-2
size: NA
J: TRBJ2-1
D: NA
CDR3: CASSTGRQPSSYNEQFF
DNA: TGTGCCAGCAGCACCGGACGACAGCCGAGCTCCTACAATGAGCAGTTCTTC

V: TRBV21-1
size: NA
J: TRBJ2-3
D: NA
CDR3: CASSKEGQDTQYF
DNA: TGTGCCAGCAGCAAAGAGGGACAAGATACGCAGTATTTT

V: TRBV6-5
size: NA
J: TRBJ2-7
D: NA
CDR3: CASSPPMGLAYEQYF
DNA: TGTGCCAGCAGCCCGCCCATGGGTCTAGCCTACGAGCAGTACTTC

V: TRBV7-6
size: NA
J: TRBJ2-1
D: NA
CDR3: CASSFPLGEQFF
DNA: TGTGCCAGCAGCTTCCCTCTCGGGGAGCAGTTCTTC

V: TRBV28
size: few
J: TRBJ2-7
D: NA
CDR3: CASSVNYRVHEQYF
DNA: TGTGCCAGCAGTGTGAATTACAGGGTCCACGAGCAGTACTTC

V: TRBV2
size: NA
J: TRBJ1-5
D: NA
CDR3: CASSVADPGQPQHF
DNA: TGTGCCAGCAGTGTCGCAGATCCTGGGCAGCCCCAGCATTTT

V: TRBV11-2
size: NA
J: TRBJ2-4
D: TRBD2
CDR3: CASSSPLAGGLLAKNIQYF
DNA: TGTGCCAGCAGCTCCCCTCTAGCGGGGGGCCTACTAGCCAAAAACATTCAGTACTTC

V: TRBV5-1
size: once
J: TRBJ1-3
D: NA
CDR3: CASSLSGVSGNTIYF
DNA: TGCGCCAGCAGCTTGAGCGGGGTCTCTGGAAACACCATATATTTT

V: TRBV7-8
size: NA
J: TRBJ2-7
D: NA
CDR3: CASRSTVSGYEQYF
DNA: TGTGCCAGCAGGTCGACAGTTAGCGGCTACGAGCAGTACTTC

V: TRBV10-2
size: NA
J: TRBJ2-3
D: TRBD1
CDR3: CASNRDRGGTQYF
DNA: TGCGCCAGCAATCGGGACAGGGGAGGTACGCAGTATTTT

V: TRBV6-5
size: NA
J: TRBJ1-1
D: TRBD1
CDR3: CASTRDRGGTEAFF
DNA: TGTGCCAGCACCCGGGACAGGGGGGGCACTGAAGCTTTCTTT

V: TRBV11-2
size: NA
J: TRBJ2-7
D: TRBD1
CDR3: CASSLGRVGTGIYEQYF
DNA: TGTGCCAGCAGCTTAGGGAGAGTCGGGACAGGGATCTACGAGCAGTACTTC

V: TRBV6-5
size: NA
J: TRBJ1-6
D: NA
CDR3: CASSYFLVDNSPLHF
DNA: TGTGCCAGCAGTTACTTTCTGGTGGATAATTCACCCCTCCACTTT

V: TRBV6-1
size: NA
J: TRBJ1-4
D: NA
CDR3: CAITEERGEKLFF
DNA: TGTGCCATCACGGAGGAAAGGGGCGAAAAACTGTTTTTT

V: TRBV7-2
size: NA
J: TRBJ2-3
D: TRBD1
CDR3: CASSAGAGGADTQYF
DNA: TGTGCCAGCAGCGCCGGGGCAGGGGGCGCAGATACGCAGTATTTT

V: TRBV6-5
size: NA
J: TRBJ1-5
D: NA
CDR3: CASRRQVNQPQHF
DNA: TGTGCCAGCCGTCGGCAGGTCAATCAGCCCCAGCATTTT

V: TRBV7-2
size: NA
J: TRBJ1-5
D: NA
CDR3: CASSLGAGRGQPQHF
DNA: TGTGCCAGCAGCTTAGGCGCAGGGCGAGGTCAGCCCCAGCATTTT